The 23 T cell receptor beta chains given below trace back to one sample, sequenced in a study of T cell responses to AZD1222 COVID-19 vaccine. Clones were read by immunoSEQ multiplex PCR, and TCRdb kept only the in-frame ones, dropping some. Of around 200,000 clones listed, roughly 93% are singletons. Sequenced here: peripheral blood, sampled 28 days after the second dose of the MenACWY control vaccine. These receptors came from an adult who received the MenACWY meningococcal vaccine as a control.

This chain joins TRBV7-2 and TRBJ2-5; D is possibly TRBD1 or TRBD2 (5 bases each). This CDR3 is built from 16 residues. Trimming removed 5 bases at V and 4 bases at J, with 20 bases between. Germline lookup yields CDR1 SGHTA and CDR2 FQGNSA. This CDR3 reads CASSARSRGARETQYF. The CDR3 DNA reads as TGTGCCAGCAGCGCCCGTTCTCGAGGGGCGCGAGAGACCCAGTACTTC.

V gene TRBV7-9 combines with J gene TRBJ2-5, with unresolved D. Germline lookup yields CDR1 SEHNR and CDR2 FQNEAQ (reference sequence). V lost 5 bases, J lost 4 bases, and 8 bases lay in between. The CDR3 loop spans 12 amino acids. The CDR3 DNA reads as TGTGCCAGCAGCCCAATTAGAGAGACCCAGTACTTC. Amino acids: CASSPIRETQYF.

The chain has TRBV12-3 or TRBV12-4 and TRBJ1-1; no reliable D call. The V and J ends lost 3 bases and 2 bases respectively, with 7 bases between them. This CDR3 contains 13 residues. CDR3 DNA: TGTGCCAGCAGTTTCTATGTAAACACTGAAGCTTTCTTT. This sequence encodes CASSFYVNTEAFF.

The V gene is TRBV28, the J gene TRBJ1-2, with D unclear. V was cut by 3 bases and J by 7 bases, with 15 bases left in between. The CDR3 is 14 residues long. The germline V gene has CDR1 MDHEN and CDR2 SYDVKM. CDR3 sequence reads: CASSFRMGAGGYTF. The DNA for the CDR3 is TGTGCCAGCAGTTTTCGTATGGGCGCGGGTGGCTACACCTTC.

This chain links TRBV2 with TRBJ1-1; D remains unclear. Germline assignment: CDR1 SNHLY and CDR2 FYNNEI. This CDR3 spans 14 amino acids. V lost 5 bases and J lost 3, with 13 bases in between. The CDR3 DNA sequence: TGTGCCAGCAGTTCCTCGGACGGCTACACTGAAGCTTTCTTT. Protein product: CASSSSDGYTEAFF.

As regards this clone: This sample includes further DNA sequences coding for the same CDR3. V and J are TRBV19 and TRBJ1-1; tentative D call: TRBD1 (5 bases). The germline V and J ends were trimmed by 1 base and 1 base, with 10 bases remaining between them. Germline V gene data show CDR1 as LNHDA and CDR2 as SQIVND (reference sequence). This CDR3 spans 15 amino acids. The CDR3 coding sequence is TGTGCCAGTAGTATAGCGGGACGGGCGAACACTGAAGCTTTCTTT. It codes for CASSIAGRANTEAFF.

This clone was seen a single time. The rearrangement joins TRBV4-1 to TRBJ2-5; 7 nucleotides match TRBD2. Germline V gene lookup returns CDR1 MGHRA and CDR2 YSYEKL. Losses at the gene ends were 4 bases for V and 5 bases for J; bases not matched to a gene: 13. The CDR3 runs to 16 residues. This chain's CDR3 is CASSLVPGGIRETQYF. The CDR3 DNA is TGCGCCAGCAGCCTCGTTCCCGGGGGGATCCGGGAGACCCAGTACTTC.

V and J are TRBV27 and TRBJ1-4; D call uncertain. There are 14 residues in the CDR3. Germline-derived CDR1 and CDR2 are MNHEY and SMNVEV (reference sequence). V lost 6 bases, J lost 0 bases, and 8 bases lay in between. In DNA, the CDR3 is TGTGCCAGCAGCGTGAGTGCAACTAATGAAAAACTGTTTTTT. It translates to CASSVSATNEKLFF.

The chain combines TRBV6-5 with TRBJ1-1; no clear D. Trimming left V 9 bases short and J 2 bases short, with 10 bases between. The germline V gene encodes CDR1 MNHEY and CDR2 SVGAGI. The length of the CDR3 is 12 residues. CDR3 bases: TGTGCCAGTGGAAAAGGAAACACTGAAGCTTTCTTT. Amino acids: CASGKGNTEAFF.

The V gene is TRBV7-2, the J gene TRBJ1-6, with a tentative D call TRBD1 (5 bases). V lost 2 bases, J lost 9 bases, and 11 bases lay in between. This CDR3 has 14 amino acids. Germline lookup yields CDR1 SGHTA and CDR2 FQGNSA. The CDR3 DNA follows: TGTGCCAGCAGCTTAAGTCATGGGACTTCACCCCTCCACTTT. As protein: CASSLSHGTSPLHF.

The DNA for the CDR3 is TGTGCCAGCAGCCCCGGGACAGGGATCACAGATACGCAGTATTTT. Protein: CASSPGTGITDTQYF. The chain uses TRBV7-2 and TRBJ2-3; 9 positions agree with TRBD1. CDR3 length: 15 amino acids. Losses at the gene ends were 5 bases for V and 2 bases for J; bases not matched to a gene: 5. Looked up from germline, CDR1 is SGHTA and CDR2 is FQGNSA.

This chain uses TRBV3-1 (or the pseudogene TRBV3-2) with TRBJ2-1; D unresolved. The length of the CDR3 is 17 residues. Looked up from germline, CDR1 is LGHDT and CDR2 is YNNKEL (reference sequence). The V and J ends lost 1 base and 0 bases respectively, with 13 bases between them. The DNA of the CDR3 is TGTGCCAGCAGCCAAGTAAGAACAGTAAGCTCCTACAATGAGCAGTTCTTC. The encoded protein is CASSQVRTVSSYNEQFF.

V usage is TRBV7-2 and J usage is TRBJ1-5; D remains unclear. CDR3 length equals 14 residues. Looked up from germline, CDR1 is SGHTA and CDR2 is FQGNSA. Trimming left V 1 base short and J 7 bases short, with 11 bases between. For the CDR3, the DNA is TGTGCCAGCAGCTTAGATCTGGGTAGGCAGCCCCAGCATTTT. Its translation is CASSLDLGRQPQHF. The whole variable domain, filled in from reference TRBV7-2 and TRBJ1-5, reads GAGVSQSPSNKVTEKGKDVELRCDPISGHTALYWYRQSLGQGLEFLIYFQGNSAPDKSGLPSDRFSAERTGGSVSTLTIQRTQQEDSAVYLCASSLDLGRQPQHFGDGTRLSIL.

The V and J genes are TRBV2 and TRBJ1-1; D uncertain. The germline gives CDR1 SNHLY, CDR2 FYNNEI. The V and J ends lost 2 bases and 0 bases respectively, with 7 bases between them. CDR3 length equals 14 residues. The CDR3 sequence: CASSEWGMNTEAFF. The DNA for the CDR3 is TGTGCCAGCAGTGAATGGGGAATGAACACTGAAGCTTTCTTT.

This sequence joins TRBV7-2 and TRBJ1-1; maybe TRBD1 (6 bases). V was trimmed by 5 bases and J by 1 base, leaving 8 bases between them. Germline V lookup: CDR1 SGHTA, CDR2 FQGNSA. The CDR3 contains 13 residues. The CDR3 DNA reads as TGTGCCAGCAGCAAACAGGGGAACACTGAAGCTTTCTTT. The encoded protein is CASSKQGNTEAFF.

The V gene is TRBV30, the J gene TRBJ1-1, with no clear D. This CDR3 has 11 amino acids. The V and J ends lost 2 bases and 5 bases respectively, with 6 bases between them. Germline V gene sequence: CDR1 GTSNPN, CDR2 SVGIG (reference sequence). The CDR3 loop reads CAWSRSTEAFF. In nucleotides, the CDR3 is TGTGCCTGGAGTAGGAGTACTGAAGCTTTCTTT.

This clone was seen only once. The V call is TRBV28, the J call TRBJ1-2; 7 bases align to TRBD1. The CDR3 runs to 19 residues. V was clipped by 2 bases and J by 7 bases; unmatched bases: 22. CDR1 is MDHEN and CDR2 is SYDVKM in the germline V gene. The CDR3 loop is CASSLERGTELLGNTGYTF. The CDR3 DNA is TGTGCCAGCAGTTTAGAGAGAGGGACAGAATTATTGGGGAATACTGGCTACACCTTC.

The genes are TRBV5-1 and TRBJ2-6, with D maybe TRBD1 (5 bases). Germline-derived CDR1 and CDR2 are SGHRS and YFSETQ. Deletions cut 4 bases from V and 0 bases from J, with 8 bases between. The CDR3 sequence is 15 residues long. CDR3 in amino acids: CASSRQSSGANVLTF. The CDR3 bases are TGCGCCAGCAGCAGACAGAGCTCTGGGGCCAACGTCCTGACTTTC.

This clone was recorded at least ten times. V gene TRBV9 combines with J gene TRBJ1-3, with 7 bases fitting TRBD1. Germline loops: CDR1 SGDLS, CDR2 YYNGEE. The CDR3 loop spans 13 amino acids. J gave up 11 bases and V 4 bases, and 9 bases lay outside the gene matches. The CDR3 DNA follows: TGTGCCAGCAGCACCGCCGGACAGGTCGCCATATATTTT. This translates into CASSTAGQVAIYF.

This clone was detected once. The chain employs TRBV19 and TRBJ2-1, with D perhaps matching TRBD1 (5 bases). Germline-derived CDR1 and CDR2 are LNHDA and SQIVND (reference sequence). Trimming left V 5 bases short and J 12 bases short, with 17 bases between. The CDR3 totals 13 residues. For the CDR3, the DNA is TGTGCCAGTAGTCAACAGGCGGAGTCGGGGCAGTTCTTC. Protein: CASSQQAESGQFF.

The V and J genes are TRBV6-5 and TRBJ2-7; the match to TRBD1 covers 8 bases. Germline V lookup: CDR1 MNHEY, CDR2 SVGAGI. The CDR3 is 13 amino acids. The ends lost 7 bases at V and 3 bases at J; junction bases unmatched: 5. The CDR3 here is CASTPTGGYEQYF. The DNA of the CDR3 is TGTGCCAGCACCCCTACAGGGGGCTACGAGCAGTACTTC.

In its sample, this clone was seen once. Other DNA sequences from this sample encode an identical CDR3 as well. V is TRBV6-1 and J is TRBJ1-1; D is ambiguous. Trimming shortened V by 3 bases and J by 1 base, and 12 bases separated the two germline ends. Germline-derived CDR1 and CDR2 are MNHNS and SASEGT. This CDR3 has 15 amino acids. The CDR3 loop is CASSEGWRANTEAFF. The CDR3 DNA is TGTGCCAGCAGTGAGGGGTGGAGGGCGAACACTGAAGCTTTCTTT.

V gene TRBV28 combines with J gene TRBJ2-6, with unresolved D. The length of the CDR3 is 15 residues. CDR1 is MDHEN and CDR2 is SYDVKM in the germline V gene. V lost 6 bases and J lost 3, with 12 bases in between. The CDR3 reads CASRPTSGGANVLTF. CDR3 nucleotide sequence: TGTGCCAGCAGGCCTACATCGGGTGGGGCCAACGTCCTGACTTTC.